One sample yielded the 6 T cell receptor beta chains listed below, sequenced in a study of human T cells and chemical hapten exposure (dated by TCRdb to the early 2020s). Libraries were constructed by RACE. Data came from a NextSeq 500. TCRdb applied fastp at Q25 and MiXCR to the public reads, then kept only in-frame beta chains. CDR3 protein sequences are deduplicated, and each keeps its most common genes and DNA. Here the sample has about 40,000 distinct CDR3 sequences; 8% to 9% occur a single time. Of the sample, 15% is held by the ten largest clones. The time point label for this specimen denotes: patch test 2, 6 weeks after DPC sensitization. What this sample's treatment or condition label stands for: therapeutic diphenylcyclopropenone sensitization with weekly scalp DPC. This specimen consisted of whole blood, obtained in connection with sensitization to the hapten diphenylcyclopropenone (DPC). Source of these receptors: a woman aged 40 to 50 with alopecia areata. Some clones in this sample may be carry-over from other donors' samples.

This clonotype has at least ten counts. The gene calls are TRBV6-1 and TRBJ2-2; 7 bases match TRBD2. The germline gives CDR1 MNHNS, CDR2 SASEGT. J was trimmed by 2 bases and V by 3 bases; bases with no gene match: 15. This CDR3 contains 19 residues. CDR3 DNA: TGTGCCAGCAGTGACGAAACGGGACTACACCGATATAACACCGGGGAGCTGTTTTTT. Translating it yields CASSDETGLHRYNTGELFF.

The sample holds a few counts of this clonotype. The genes are TRBV28 and TRBJ2-7; D might be TRBD1 (6 bases). V dropped 4 bases and J dropped 5 bases, with 15 bases sitting between them. This CDR3 region has 14 residues. Germline CDR1 and CDR2: MDHEN and SYDVKM. The CDR3 DNA sequence: TGTGCCAGCAGTTCCGGGACATTCCCCCACGAGCAGTACTTC. Translating gives CASSSGTFPHEQYF. The entire variable domain, with the rest obtained from reference TRBV28 and TRBJ2-7, is as follows: DVKVTQSSRYLVKRTGEKVFLECVQDMDHENMFWYRQDPGLGLRLIYFSYDVKMKEKGDIPEGYSVSREKKERFSLILESASTNQTSMYLCASSSGTFPHEQYFGPGTRLTVT.

This clonotype was picked up many times. V usage is TRBV27 and J usage is TRBJ2-1; D might be TRBD1 (5 bases). This CDR3 is built from 15 residues. Deletions cut 5 bases from V and 6 bases from J, with 17 bases between. CDR1 and CDR2 (germline): MNHEY, SMNVEV (reference sequence). CDR3 sequence: CASSAGLLLSNEQFF. The CDR3, as DNA: TGTGCCAGCAGTGCAGGGTTACTCCTATCCAATGAGCAGTTCTTC.

On this clonotype itself: A clone one base away is much larger, so this may be a read error. V and J are TRBV6-4 and TRBJ2-3, with D perhaps TRBD1 (5 bases). Germline loops: CDR1 MRHNA, CDR2 SNTAGT. CDR3 length: 15 residues. V was trimmed by 3 bases and J by 0 bases, leaving 10 bases between them. CDR3 DNA: TGTGCCAGCAGTGAGAGCAGGGCCAGCACAGATACGCAGTATTTT. It yields the protein CASSESRASTDTQYF.

This clonotype appeared a few times. The chain uses TRBV6-6 and TRBJ1-5; D not resolved. V was clipped by 6 bases and J by 0 bases, with 6 bases between them. CDR3 length: 13 residues. Per germline, CDR1 MNHNY and CDR2 SVGAGI (reference sequence). The chain's CDR3 is CASRATSNQPQHF. CDR3 nucleotides: TGTGCCAGCAGAGCTACTAGCAATCAGCCCCAGCATTTT.

Many counts were recorded for this clonotype. The chain joins TRBV5-4 to TRBJ2-7; 12 bases line up with TRBD1. The germline gives CDR1 SGHNT, CDR2 YYREEE (reference sequence). This CDR3 comprises 16 residues. V gave up 5 bases and J gave up 6 bases; unmatched junction bases: 12. The DNA for the CDR3 is TGTGCCAGCAGATCTTGGCAGGGGACAGGGGGCTCCGAGCAGTACTTC. This translates into CASRSWQGTGGSEQYF.